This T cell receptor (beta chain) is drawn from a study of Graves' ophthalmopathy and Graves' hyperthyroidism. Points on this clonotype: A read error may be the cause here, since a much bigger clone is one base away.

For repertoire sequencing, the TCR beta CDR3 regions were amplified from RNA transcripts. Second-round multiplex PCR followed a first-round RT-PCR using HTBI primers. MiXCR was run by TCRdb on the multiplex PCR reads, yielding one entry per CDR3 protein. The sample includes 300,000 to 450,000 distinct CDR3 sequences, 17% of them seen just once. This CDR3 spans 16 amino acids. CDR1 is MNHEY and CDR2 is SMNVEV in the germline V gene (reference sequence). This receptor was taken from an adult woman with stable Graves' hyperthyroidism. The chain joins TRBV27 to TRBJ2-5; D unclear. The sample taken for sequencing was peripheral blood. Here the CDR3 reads CSSSLDPPSSVETQYF. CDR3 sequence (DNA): TGTTCCAGCAGTTTAGATCCCCCCAGTAGTGTGGAGACCCAGTACTTC.